Below are 18 T cell receptor beta chains sequenced from a single sample in a study of Ad26.COV2.S vaccination and SARS-CoV-2 variants. The treatment is: roughly 19 received Ad26.COV2.S at low or high dose, single or two shots; about 5 received placebo; per-sample allocation not given. After the first vaccine or placebo injection, samples were drawn on day 63. Libraries were prepared by immunoSEQ multiplex PCR; TCRdb keeps only in-frame clonotypes and omits some of them. The table includes 300,000 to 500,000 clones, less than 90% detected once. This specimen consisted of peripheral blood, obtained in a trial of Ad26.COV2.S vaccine versus placebo. These receptors were obtained from a person between 18 and 65 years old who received the Ad26.COV2.S COVID-19 vaccine or a placebo.

In its sample, this clone was seen a few times. V gene TRBV5-1 combines with J gene TRBJ1-6; D is undetermined. Germline CDR1 reads SGHRS; CDR2 reads YFSETQ. V was pared by 0 bases and J by 0 bases, with 7 bases between. This CDR3 has 16 amino acids. CDR3 protein: CASSLDGSSYNSPLHF. CDR3 sequence (DNA): TGCGCCAGCAGCTTGGATGGCAGCTCCTATAATTCACCCCTCCACTTT.

The CDR3 region has the DNA TGTGCCAGCACCCCGGATAGCGGGGGGAATGAGCAGTTCTTC. Translating it yields CASTPDSGGNEQFF. The J gene is TRBJ2-1, the V gene TRBV7-2; 10 bases match TRBD2. J lost 7 bases, V lost 7 bases, and 7 bases had no gene match. The CDR3 loop spans 14 amino acids. The germline V gene has CDR1 SGHTA and CDR2 FQGNSA.

The chain joins TRBV6-5 to TRBJ2-2, with D perhaps matching TRBD1 or TRBD2 (5 bases each). Germline V CDR1 and CDR2: MNHEY, SVGAGI. This CDR3 comprises 15 residues. The germline V and J ends were trimmed by 7 bases and 6 bases, with 18 bases remaining between them. CDR3 coding DNA: TGTGCCAGCACCTACAGAGGGGCACGGCCCGGGGAGCTGTTTTTT. Its translation is CASTYRGARPGELFF.

The rearrangement joins TRBV4-2 to TRBJ1-2; D possibly corresponds to TRBD1 (5 bases). The CDR3 consists of 15 residues. CDR1 LGHNA and CDR2 YNFKEQ come from the germline V gene. V lost 1 base and J lost 3, with 12 bases in between. CDR3 DNA: TGTGCCAGCAGCCAAGGCTTCGGGGGGGACTATGGCTACACCTTC. This encodes CASSQGFGGDYGYTF.

About this clone itself: In the same sample, other DNA sequences code for this CDR3. The genes are TRBV9 and TRBJ1-1, with no clear D. Deletions cut 0 bases from V and 8 bases from J, with 8 bases between. CDR1 SGDLS and CDR2 YYNGEE come from the germline V gene. This CDR3 has 12 amino acids. Written as DNA, the CDR3 is TGTGCCAGCAGCGTAGTAGGAACGGAAGCTTTCTTT. It encodes CASSVVGTEAFF.

Concerning this clone itself: Other DNA sequences from this sample encode an identical CDR3 as well. V is TRBV19 and J is TRBJ2-7; D perhaps matches TRBD1 (6 bases). CDR3 length: 14 residues. The germline CDR1 and CDR2 sequences are LNHDA and SQIVND (reference sequence). Trimming removed 6 bases at V and 2 bases at J, with 14 bases between. CDR3 nucleotides: TGTGCCAGTAGCCTTACAGGGATACCCTACGAGCAGTACTTC. Amino acids: CASSLTGIPYEQYF.

This CDR3 reads CASSLDRVTEAFF. CDR3 nucleotides: TGTGCCAGCAGCCTGGACAGGGTCACTGAAGCTTTCTTT. The chain employs TRBV5-4 and TRBJ1-1; TRBD1 matches at 8 bases. The CDR3 is 13 amino acids. Germline assignment: CDR1 SGHNT and CDR2 YYREEE (reference sequence). Trimming cost V 4 bases and J 4 bases; bases outside gene matches: 3.

The chain carries TRBV18 and TRBJ1-2; no reliable D call. The CDR3 runs to 15 residues. Germline-derived CDR1 and CDR2 are KGHSH and LQKENI. V dropped 6 bases and J dropped 8 bases, with 22 bases sitting between them. For the CDR3, the DNA is TGTGCCAGCTCCGCCAACCTCCCGGAGGTAGGCGGCTACACCTTC. This translates into CASSANLPEVGGYTF.

V gene TRBV11-2 combines with J gene TRBJ2-7; D not certain. CDR3 length: 12 amino acids. V lost 5 bases and J 1 base, leaving 6 bases between the germline ends. Germline V gene data show CDR1 as SGHAT and CDR2 as FQNNGV. As DNA, the CDR3 is TGTGCCAGCAGCCGGCGTTCCTACGAGCAGTACTTC. It translates to CASSRRSYEQYF.

The chain links TRBV3-1 (or the pseudogene TRBV3-2) to TRBJ1-6; a possible D gene is TRBD1 (5 bases). The V and J ends lost 1 base and 7 bases respectively, with 11 bases between them. Germline V gives CDR1 LGHDT, CDR2 YNNKEL (reference sequence). The CDR3 loop spans 15 amino acids. The CDR3 region is CASSQVRGANSPLHF. DNA for the CDR3: TGTGCCAGCAGCCAAGTAAGGGGCGCGAATTCACCCCTCCACTTT.

The chain employs TRBV20-1 and TRBJ2-1, with 7 bases identical to TRBD1. V lost 3 bases, J lost 3 bases, and 5 bases stayed unmatched. This CDR3 contains 14 residues. Germline loops: CDR1 DFQATT, CDR2 SNEGSKA (reference sequence). The DNA for the CDR3 is TGCAGTGCTAGTGGCAGGGGGAACTACAATGAGCAGTTCTTC. This translates into CSASGRGNYNEQFF.

This clone was recorded a few times. The genes are TRBV5-4 and TRBJ2-7; D assignment may be TRBD1 or TRBD2 (5 bases each). Germline V gene sequence: CDR1 SGHNT, CDR2 YYREEE (reference sequence). There are 13 residues in the CDR3. Trimming took 5 bases from V and 2 from J, leaving 11 bases between them. CDR3 amino acids: CASSGGTPYEQYF. The CDR3 DNA sequence: TGTGCCAGCAGTGGGGGAACCCCCTACGAGCAGTACTTC.

This chain links TRBV5-4 with TRBJ2-5; unclear D gene. This CDR3 has 16 amino acids. V gave up 4 bases and J gave up 10 bases, with 26 bases separating them. CDR1 and CDR2 from the germline V gene are SGHNT and YYREEE (reference sequence). The CDR3 coding sequence is TGTGCCAGCAGCAGAACCCTGGACGCCCCCGGTAGGGTCCAGTACTTC. It encodes CASSRTLDAPGRVQYF. Together with reference TRBV5-4 and TRBJ2-5, the CDR3 gives the full variable domain: ETGVTQSPTHLIKTRGQQVTLRCSSQSGHNTVSWYQQALGQGPQFIFQYYREEENGRGNFPPRFSGLQFPNYSSELNVNALELDDSALYLCASSRTLDAPGRVQYFGPGTRLLVL.

J is TRBJ2-4 and V is TRBV19; the D is unclear. Germline CDR1 reads LNHDA; CDR2 reads SQIVND (reference sequence). CDR3 size: 16 residues. V was trimmed by 3 bases and J by 3 bases, leaving 15 bases between them. The CDR3 here is CASSIWLDLGKNIQYF. For the CDR3, the DNA is TGTGCCAGTAGTATTTGGCTAGATCTGGGCAAAAACATTCAGTACTTC.

This chain connects TRBV7-9 to TRBJ1-3; D is ambiguous. The CDR3 is 14 amino acids. Per the germline V gene, CDR1 is SEHNR and CDR2 is FQNEAQ (reference sequence). The V end was cut by 5 bases, the J end by 0 bases, with 8 bases between. The CDR3 here is CASSKTNSGNTIYF. In DNA, the CDR3 is TGTGCCAGCAGCAAAACGAACTCTGGAAACACCATATATTTT.

The V gene is TRBV6-5, the J gene TRBJ1-1; D not resolved. CDR1 and CDR2 (germline): MNHEY, SVGAGI. V lost 5 bases and J lost 4, with 17 bases in between. This CDR3 has 15 amino acids. The CDR3 nucleotides read TGTGCCAGCAGTAAAATCACTCCGTCCGGCACTGAAGCTTTCTTT. Translated: CASSKITPSGTEAFF.

This clone was picked up a small number of times. The chain links TRBV19 to TRBJ1-6, with 8 nucleotides matching TRBD1. CDR1 and CDR2 from the germline V gene are LNHDA and SQIVND (reference sequence). The J segment lost 6 bases and the V segment lost 6 bases, leaving 4 bases of the junction unmatched. The CDR3 length is 14 residues. In DNA form, the CDR3 reads TGTGCCAGTAGCCCTACAGGGGGTAATTCACCCCTCCACTTT. Amino acid sequence: CASSPTGGNSPLHF.

The chain is built from TRBV5-6 and TRBJ1-2, with 7 nucleotides matching TRBD1. This CDR3 is 12 amino acids long. Germline CDR1 and CDR2: SGHDT and YYEEEE. Trimming removed 4 bases from V and 8 bases from J; junction bases left unmatched: 5. CDR3 sequence (DNA): TGTGCCAGCAGCCCGACAGGGTTCGGCTACACCTTC. The encoded protein is CASSPTGFGYTF.